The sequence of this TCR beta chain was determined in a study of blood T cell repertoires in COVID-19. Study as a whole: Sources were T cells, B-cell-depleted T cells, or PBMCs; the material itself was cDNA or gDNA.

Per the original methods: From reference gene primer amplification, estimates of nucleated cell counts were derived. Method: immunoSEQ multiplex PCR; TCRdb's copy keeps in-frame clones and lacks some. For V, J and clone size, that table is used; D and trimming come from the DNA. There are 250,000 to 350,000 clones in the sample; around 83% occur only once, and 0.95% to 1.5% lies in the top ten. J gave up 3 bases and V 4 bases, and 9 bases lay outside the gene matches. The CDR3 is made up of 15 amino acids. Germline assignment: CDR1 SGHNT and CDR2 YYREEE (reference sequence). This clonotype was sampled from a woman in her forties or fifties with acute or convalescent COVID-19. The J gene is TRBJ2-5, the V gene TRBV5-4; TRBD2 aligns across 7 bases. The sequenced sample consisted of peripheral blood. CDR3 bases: TGTGCCAGCAGCCAGACTAGCAGTAAGAAAGAGACCCAGTACTTC. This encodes CASSQTSSKKETQYF.